The clone carrying this T cell receptor (beta chain) was seen at least ten times. The repertoire was sequenced with immunoSEQ multiplex PCR; TCRdb's copy has only in-frame clones and lacks some. The sample holds 150,000 to 200,000 clones; around four fifths are singletons and the top ten take around a sixth. This entry belongs to a study of blood T cell repertoires in COVID-19. The CDR3 sequence is 21 residues long. Deletions cut 0 bases from V and 8 bases from J, with 31 bases between. The germline gives CDR1 MGHRA, CDR2 YSYEKL. This clonotype was obtained from a woman aged 45-59 years who had recovered from COVID-19. The rearrangement joins TRBV4-1 to TRBJ2-2, with a possible D match to TRBD2 (6 bases). Sequenced: PBMCs or T cells enriched from blood (not recorded which). Here the CDR3 reads CASSQDSIADGTPTIYGELFF. The DNA for the CDR3 is TGCGCCAGCAGCCAAGATAGTATCGCCGACGGGACTCCTACCATTTATGGGGAGCTGTTTTTT.